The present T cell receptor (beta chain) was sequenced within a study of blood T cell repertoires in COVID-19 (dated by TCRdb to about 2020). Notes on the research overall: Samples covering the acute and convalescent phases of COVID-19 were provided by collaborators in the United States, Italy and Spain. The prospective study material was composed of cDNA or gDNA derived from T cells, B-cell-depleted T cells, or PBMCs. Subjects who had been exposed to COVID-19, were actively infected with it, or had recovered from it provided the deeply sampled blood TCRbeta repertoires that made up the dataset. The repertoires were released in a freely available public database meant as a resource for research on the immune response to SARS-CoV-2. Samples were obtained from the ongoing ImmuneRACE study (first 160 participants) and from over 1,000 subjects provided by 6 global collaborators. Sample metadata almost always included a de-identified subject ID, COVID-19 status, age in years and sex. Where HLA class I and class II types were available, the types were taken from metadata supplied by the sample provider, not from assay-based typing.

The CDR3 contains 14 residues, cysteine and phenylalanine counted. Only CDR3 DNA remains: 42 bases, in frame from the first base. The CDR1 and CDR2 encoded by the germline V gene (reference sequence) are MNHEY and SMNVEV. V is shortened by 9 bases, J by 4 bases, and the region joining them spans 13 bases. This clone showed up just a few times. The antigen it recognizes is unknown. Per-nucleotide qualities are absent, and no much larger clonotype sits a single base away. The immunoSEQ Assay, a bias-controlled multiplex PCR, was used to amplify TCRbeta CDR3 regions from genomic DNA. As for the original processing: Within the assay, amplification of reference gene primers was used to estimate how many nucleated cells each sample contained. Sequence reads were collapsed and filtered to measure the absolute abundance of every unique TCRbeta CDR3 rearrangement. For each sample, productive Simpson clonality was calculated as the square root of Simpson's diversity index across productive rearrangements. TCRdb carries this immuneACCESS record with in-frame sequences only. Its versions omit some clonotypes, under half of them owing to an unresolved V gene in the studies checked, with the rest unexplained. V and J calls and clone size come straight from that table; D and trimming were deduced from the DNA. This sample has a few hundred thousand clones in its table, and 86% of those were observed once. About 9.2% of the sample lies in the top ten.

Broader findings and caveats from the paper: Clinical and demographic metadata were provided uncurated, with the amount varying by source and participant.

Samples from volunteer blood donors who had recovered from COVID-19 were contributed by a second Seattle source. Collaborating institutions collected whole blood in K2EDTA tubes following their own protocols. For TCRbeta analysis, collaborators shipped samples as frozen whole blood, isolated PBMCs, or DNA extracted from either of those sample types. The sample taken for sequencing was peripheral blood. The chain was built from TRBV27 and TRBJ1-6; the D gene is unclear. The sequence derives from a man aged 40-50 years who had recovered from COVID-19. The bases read TGTGCCAGTACGTCGCGAGGATATAATTCACCCCTCCACTTT. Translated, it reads CASTSRGYNSPLHF.